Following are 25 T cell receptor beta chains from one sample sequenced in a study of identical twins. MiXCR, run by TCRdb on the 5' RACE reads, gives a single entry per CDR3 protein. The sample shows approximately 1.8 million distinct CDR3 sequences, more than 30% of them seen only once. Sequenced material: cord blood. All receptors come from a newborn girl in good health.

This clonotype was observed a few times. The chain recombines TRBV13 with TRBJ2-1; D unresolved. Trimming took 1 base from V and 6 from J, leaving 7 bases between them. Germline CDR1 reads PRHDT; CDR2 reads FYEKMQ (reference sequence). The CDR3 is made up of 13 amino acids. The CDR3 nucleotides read TGTGCCAGCAGCTTAGCGCCTTCCAATGAGCAGTTCTTC. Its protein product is CASSLAPSNEQFF.

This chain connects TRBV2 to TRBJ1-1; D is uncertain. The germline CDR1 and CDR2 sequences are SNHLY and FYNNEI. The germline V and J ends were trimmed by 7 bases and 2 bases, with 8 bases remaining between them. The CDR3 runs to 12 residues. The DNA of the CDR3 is TGTGCCAGCAAGAACAGTAACACTGAAGCTTTCTTT. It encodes CASKNSNTEAFF.

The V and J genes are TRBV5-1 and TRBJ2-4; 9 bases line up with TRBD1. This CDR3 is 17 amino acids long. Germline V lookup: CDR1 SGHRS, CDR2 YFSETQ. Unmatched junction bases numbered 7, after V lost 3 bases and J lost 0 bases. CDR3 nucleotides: TGCGCCAGCAGCTCGGGGACAGGGAAGGTAGCCAAAAACATTCAGTACTTC. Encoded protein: CASSSGTGKVAKNIQYF.

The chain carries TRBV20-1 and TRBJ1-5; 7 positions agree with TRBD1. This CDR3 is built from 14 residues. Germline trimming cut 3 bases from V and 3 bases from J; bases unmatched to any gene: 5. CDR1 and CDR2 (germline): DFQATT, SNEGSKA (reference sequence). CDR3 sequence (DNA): TGCAGTGCTAGGGACAGGAGAATCAATCAGCCCCAGCATTTT. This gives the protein CSARDRRINQPQHF.

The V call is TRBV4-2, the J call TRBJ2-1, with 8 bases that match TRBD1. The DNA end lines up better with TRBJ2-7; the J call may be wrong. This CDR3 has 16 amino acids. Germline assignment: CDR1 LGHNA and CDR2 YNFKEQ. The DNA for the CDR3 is TGTGCCAGCAGCCACCGCCGGGACAGGTCTTACAATGAGCAGTACTTC. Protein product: CASSHRRDRSYNEQYF.

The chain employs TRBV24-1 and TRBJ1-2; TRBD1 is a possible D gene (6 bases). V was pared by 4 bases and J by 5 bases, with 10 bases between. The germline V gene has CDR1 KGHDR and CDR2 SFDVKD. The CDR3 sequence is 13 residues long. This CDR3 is CATSEGAFYGYTF. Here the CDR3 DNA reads TGTGCCACCAGTGAGGGGGCTTTTTATGGCTACACCTTC.

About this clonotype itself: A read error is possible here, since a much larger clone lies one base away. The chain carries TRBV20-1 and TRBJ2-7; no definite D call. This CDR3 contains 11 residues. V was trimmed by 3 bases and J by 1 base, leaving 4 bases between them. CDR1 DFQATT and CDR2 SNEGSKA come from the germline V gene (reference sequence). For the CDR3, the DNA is TGCAGTGCTAGCCAATCCTACGAGCAGTACTTC. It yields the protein CSASQSYEQYF.

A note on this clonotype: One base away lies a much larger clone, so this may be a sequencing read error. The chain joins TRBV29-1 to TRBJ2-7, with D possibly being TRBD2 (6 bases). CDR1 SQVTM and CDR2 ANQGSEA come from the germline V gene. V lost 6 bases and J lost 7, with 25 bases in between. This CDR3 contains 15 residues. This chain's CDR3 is CSVLFRVAAYNEQYF. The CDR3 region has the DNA TGCAGCGTCCTCTTTCGGGTAGCGGCTTACAATGAGCAGTACTTC.

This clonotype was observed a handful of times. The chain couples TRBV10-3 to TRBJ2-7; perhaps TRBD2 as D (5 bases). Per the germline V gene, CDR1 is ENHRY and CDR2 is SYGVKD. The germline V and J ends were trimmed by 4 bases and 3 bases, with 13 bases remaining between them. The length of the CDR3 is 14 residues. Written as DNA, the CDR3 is TGTGCCATCAGTGCCCCAACTAGAGACTACGAGCAGTACTTC. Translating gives CAISAPTRDYEQYF.

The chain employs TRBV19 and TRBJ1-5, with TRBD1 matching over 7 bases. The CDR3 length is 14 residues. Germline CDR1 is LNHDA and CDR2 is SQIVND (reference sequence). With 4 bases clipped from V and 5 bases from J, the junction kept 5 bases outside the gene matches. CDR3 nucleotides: TGTGCCAGTAGTACAGGGGGTTGGGATCAGCCCCAGCATTTT. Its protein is CASSTGGWDQPQHF.

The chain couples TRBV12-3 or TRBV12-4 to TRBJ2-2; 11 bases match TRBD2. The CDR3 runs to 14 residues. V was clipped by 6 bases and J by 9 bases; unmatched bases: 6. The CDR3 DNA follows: TGTGCCAGCAGCTATAGCGGGAGGGCCCGGGAGCTGTTTTTT. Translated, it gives CASSYSGRARELFF.

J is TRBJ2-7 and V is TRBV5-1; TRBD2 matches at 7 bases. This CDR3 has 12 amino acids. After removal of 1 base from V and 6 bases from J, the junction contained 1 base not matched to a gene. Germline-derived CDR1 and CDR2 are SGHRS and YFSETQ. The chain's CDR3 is CASSLWTSEQYF. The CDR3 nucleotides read TGCGCCAGCAGCTTGTGGACTAGCGAGCAGTACTTC.

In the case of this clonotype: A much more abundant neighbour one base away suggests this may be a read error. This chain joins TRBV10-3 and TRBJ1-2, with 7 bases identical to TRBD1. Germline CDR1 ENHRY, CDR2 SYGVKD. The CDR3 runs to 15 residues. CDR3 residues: CAISDVGQSDYDYTF. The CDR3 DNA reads TGTGCCATCAGTGACGTGGGACAGTCTGACTATGACTACACCTTC.

The CDR3 spells CSARSQSAVADYNEQFF. CDR3 DNA sequence: TGCAGTGCTCGATCTCAGTCCGCGGTAGCGGACTACAATGAGCAGTTCTTC. This rearrangement joins TRBV20-1 to TRBJ2-1; tentative D call: TRBD2 (6 bases). Germline CDR1 reads DFQATT; CDR2 reads SNEGSKA (reference sequence). Trimming removed 5 bases from V and 3 bases from J, with 23 bases in between. CDR3 length: 17 amino acids.

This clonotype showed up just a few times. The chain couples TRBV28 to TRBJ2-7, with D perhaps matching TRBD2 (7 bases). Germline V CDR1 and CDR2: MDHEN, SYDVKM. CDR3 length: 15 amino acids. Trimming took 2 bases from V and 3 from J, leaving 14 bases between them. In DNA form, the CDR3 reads TGTGCCAGCAGTTTAAGGGGGGGGCCCGTCTACGAGCAGTACTTC. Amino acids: CASSLRGGPVYEQYF.

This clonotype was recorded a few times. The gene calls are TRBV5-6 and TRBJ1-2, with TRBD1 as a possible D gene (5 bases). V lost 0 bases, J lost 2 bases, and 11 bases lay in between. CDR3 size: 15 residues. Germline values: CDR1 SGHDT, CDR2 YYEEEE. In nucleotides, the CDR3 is TGTGCCAGCAGCTTGGCCGCGGGACTGAACTATGGCTACACCTTC. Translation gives CASSLAAGLNYGYTF.

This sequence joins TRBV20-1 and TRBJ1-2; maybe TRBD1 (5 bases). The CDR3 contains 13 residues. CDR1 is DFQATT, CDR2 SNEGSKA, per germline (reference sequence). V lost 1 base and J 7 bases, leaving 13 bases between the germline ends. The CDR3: CSARVESGLGYTF. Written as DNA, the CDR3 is TGCAGTGCTAGAGTTGAGTCAGGGCTTGGCTACACCTTC.

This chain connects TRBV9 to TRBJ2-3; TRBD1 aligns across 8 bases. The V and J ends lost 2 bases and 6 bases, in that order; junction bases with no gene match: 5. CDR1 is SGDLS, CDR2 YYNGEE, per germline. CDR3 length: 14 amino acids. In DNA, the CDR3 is TGTGCCAGCAGCGTTGACAGGGGTGGCGATACGCAGTATTTT. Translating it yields CASSVDRGGDTQYF.

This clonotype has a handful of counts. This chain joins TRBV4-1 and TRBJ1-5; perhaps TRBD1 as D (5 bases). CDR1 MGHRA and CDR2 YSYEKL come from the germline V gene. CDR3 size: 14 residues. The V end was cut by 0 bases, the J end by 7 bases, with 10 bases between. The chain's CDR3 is CASSQEQAGQPQHF. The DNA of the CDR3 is TGCGCCAGCAGCCAAGAACAGGCAGGCCAGCCCCAGCATTTT.

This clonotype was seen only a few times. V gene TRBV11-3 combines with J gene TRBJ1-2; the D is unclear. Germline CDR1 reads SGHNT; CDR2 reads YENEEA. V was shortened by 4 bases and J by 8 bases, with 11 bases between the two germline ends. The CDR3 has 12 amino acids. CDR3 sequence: CASSSVKAGYTF. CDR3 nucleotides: TGTGCCAGCAGCTCTGTTAAGGCGGGCTACACCTTC.

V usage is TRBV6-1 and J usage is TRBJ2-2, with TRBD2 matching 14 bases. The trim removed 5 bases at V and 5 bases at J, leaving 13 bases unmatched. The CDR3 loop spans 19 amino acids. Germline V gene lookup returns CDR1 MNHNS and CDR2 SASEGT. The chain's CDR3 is CASSPPRLAGGVRTGELFF. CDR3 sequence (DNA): TGTGCCAGCAGTCCCCCCCGACTAGCGGGGGGGGTTCGGACCGGGGAGCTGTTTTTT.

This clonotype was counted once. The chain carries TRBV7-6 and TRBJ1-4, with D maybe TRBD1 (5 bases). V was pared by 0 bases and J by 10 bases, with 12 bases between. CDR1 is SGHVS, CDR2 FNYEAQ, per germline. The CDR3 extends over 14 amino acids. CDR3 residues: CASSLAGREGKLFF. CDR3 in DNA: TGTGCCAGCAGCTTAGCAGGCAGGGAGGGAAAACTGTTTTTT.

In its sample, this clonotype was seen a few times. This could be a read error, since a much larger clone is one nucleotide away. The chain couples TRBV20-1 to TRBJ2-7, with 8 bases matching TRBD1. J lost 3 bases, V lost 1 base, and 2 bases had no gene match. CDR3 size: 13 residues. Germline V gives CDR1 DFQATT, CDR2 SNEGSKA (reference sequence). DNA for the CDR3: TGCAGTGCTAGAGGGACAGGGTACTACGAGCAGTACTTC. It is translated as CSARGTGYYEQYF.

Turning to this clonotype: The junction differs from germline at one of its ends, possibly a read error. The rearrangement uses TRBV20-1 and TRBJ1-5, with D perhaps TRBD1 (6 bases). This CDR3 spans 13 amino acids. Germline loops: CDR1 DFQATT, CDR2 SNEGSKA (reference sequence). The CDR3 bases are TGCAGTGTTTTATGGGGGCCCAATCGGCCCCAGCATTTT. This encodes CSVLWGPNRPQHF.

CDR3 in DNA: TGTGCCACCAGCACACTCGTTATAGTCAAAGACAATGAGCAGTTCTTC. This translates into CATSTLVIVKDNEQFF. V gene TRBV15 combines with J gene TRBJ2-1, with no clear D. The V and J ends lost 4 bases and 5 bases respectively, with 18 bases between them. The CDR3 has 16 residues. Germline V gives CDR1 LNHNV, CDR2 YYDKDF (reference sequence).